What follows is one TCR beta chain and its context. Its antigen is as yet unknown. These data belong to a study of cytomegalovirus exposure and HLA in healthy donors. As for the study in general: There were 65 million to 85 million unique TCRs (from HLA-typed donors) in an early data release. Study-wide results and limits: Earlier analysis found most TCR beta V segments productive about 87% or about 30% of the time. In a later analysis, specific HLA alleles were associated with 15,000 or so TCR beta sequences at a 0.05 false discovery rate.

Amplification used 60 Vbeta primers and 13 Jbeta primers. Profiling relied on immunoSEQ multiplex PCR, and the TCRdb table lists in-frame clones only, not all of them. Counted here are around 150,000 clones, roughly 85% occurring once; the ten biggest clones make up around 1.9%. The germline V and J ends were trimmed by 0 bases and 10 bases, with 13 bases remaining between them. CDR1 and CDR2 (germline): SGHRS, YFSETQ. The CDR3 contains 13 residues. The sequenced material came from PBMCs. The receptor's source is a man between 35 and 55 years old in good health and CMV-seronegative. The chain uses TRBV5-1 and TRBJ1-1, with D unclear. CDR3 coding DNA: TGCGCCAGCAGCTTGGCCGGTGGGCGTAGAGCTTTCTTT. This sequence encodes CASSLAGGRRAFF.